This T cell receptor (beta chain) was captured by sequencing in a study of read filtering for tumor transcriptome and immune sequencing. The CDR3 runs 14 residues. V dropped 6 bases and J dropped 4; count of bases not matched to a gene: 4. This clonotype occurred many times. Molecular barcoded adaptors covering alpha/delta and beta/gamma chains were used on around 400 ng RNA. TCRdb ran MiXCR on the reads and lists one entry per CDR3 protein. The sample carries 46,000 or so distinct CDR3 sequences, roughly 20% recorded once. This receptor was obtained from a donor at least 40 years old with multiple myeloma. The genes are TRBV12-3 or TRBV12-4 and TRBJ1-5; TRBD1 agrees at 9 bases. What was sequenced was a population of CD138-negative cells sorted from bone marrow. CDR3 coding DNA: TGTGCCAGCAGCCCGACAGGGGGGAATCAGCCCCAGCATTTT. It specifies CASSPTGGNQPQHF.